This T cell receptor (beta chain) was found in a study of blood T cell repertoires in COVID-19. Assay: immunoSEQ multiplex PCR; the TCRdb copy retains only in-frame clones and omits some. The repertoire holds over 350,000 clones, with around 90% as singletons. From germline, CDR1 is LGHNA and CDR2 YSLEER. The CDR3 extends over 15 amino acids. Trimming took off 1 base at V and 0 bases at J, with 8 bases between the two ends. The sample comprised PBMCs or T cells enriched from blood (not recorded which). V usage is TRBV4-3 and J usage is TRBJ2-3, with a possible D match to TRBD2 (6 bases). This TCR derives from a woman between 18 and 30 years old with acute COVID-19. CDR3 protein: CASSQGGISTDTQYF. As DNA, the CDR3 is TGCGCCAGCAGCCAAGGCGGGATAAGCACAGATACGCAGTATTTT.